This T cell receptor (beta chain) is drawn from a study of shared clonotypes between healthy human individuals. TCRdb's copy holds only in-frame clones and misses some; the assay was immunoSEQ multiplex PCR. The table has nearly 1,000,000 clones, 76% seen once. Study findings and constraints: Across a handful of donors, naive CD4 shared roughly 5%, naive CD8 under 4%, memory CD4 approximately 2.5%, memory CD8 over 0.3%. The sampled material consisted only of blood, and tissue repertoires are likely to differ.

The study drew its donors from healthy HIV-negative adults without recent acute infections or vaccinations. To note about this clone: Its specificity is not known.

V was clipped by 4 bases and J by 5 bases, with 12 bases between them. This CDR3 spans 15 amino acids. From germline, CDR1 is SEHNR and CDR2 FQNEAQ (reference sequence). Sequenced: memory CD4+ T cells sorted from blood. Noted subset: CD45RA-negative fraction. This chain links TRBV7-9 with TRBJ1-6; no firm D call. The receptor's source is a man aged 18 to 29 in good health. CDR3 nucleotide sequence: TGTGCCAGCAGCTCGCCGGCTGGGAATAATTCACCCCTCCACTTT. Translation gives CASSSPAGNNSPLHF.